Below, one T cell receptor beta chain is given with its context. TCRdb's copy holds only in-frame clones and misses some; the assay was immunoSEQ multiplex PCR. The repertoire holds 120,000 or so clones, roughly nine tenths seen once, with about 7.4% in the top ten. The source of the sample is a study of blood T cell repertoires in COVID-19. The CDR3 extends over 21 amino acids. V shed 3 bases, J shed 0 bases, and the junction held 17 bases outside the gene matches. Germline CDR1 and CDR2: MNHEY and SMNVEV (reference sequence). This sequence originates from a man between 65 and 79 years old who had recovered from COVID-19. What was sequenced was peripheral blood. This chain links TRBV27 with TRBJ1-5, with 10 bases lining up with TRBD1. CDR3 sequence reads: CASSLNPFRDRGPYSNQPQHF. The CDR3 nucleotides are TGTGCCAGCAGTTTGAACCCCTTCCGGGACAGGGGACCCTATAGCAATCAGCCCCAGCATTTT.